This TCR beta chain was sequenced for a study of Graves' ophthalmopathy and Graves' hyperthyroidism. Study-level points and caveats: Detected in blood as well were most expanded thyroid clonotypes with frequency above 0.001. A 13-signature model separated ophthalmopathy from stable hyperthyroidism, reaching roughly 85% sensitivity and around 81% specificity cross-validated.

This clonotype appeared many times. Its antigen is currently unknown. Trimming took off 9 bases at V and 0 bases at J, with 11 bases between the two ends. The CDR3 length is 14 residues. Beta-chain TCR CDR3 regions were amplified from RNA transcripts. HTBI-primed first-round RT-PCR preceded second-round multiplex PCR. From the multiplex PCR reads, TCRdb called clonotypes with MiXCR, one entry per CDR3 protein. The table includes about 600,000 distinct CDR3 sequences, under 45% detected once. Among the exclusions were patients with other autoimmune diseases, uncontrolled infections, pregnancy or lactation.

The chain combines TRBV12-3 or TRBV12-4 with TRBJ2-2; weak D call: TRBD1 (6 bases). Sequencing used peripheral blood or thyroid tissue (not recorded which). The receptor comes from an adult man with Graves' hyperthyroidism. The CDR3 DNA sequence: TGTGCCAGTACAGGGTGGTCGAACACCGGGGAGCTGTTTTTT. Its protein product is CASTGWSNTGELFF.